The clone carrying this T cell receptor beta chain was counted a few times. Its antigen is not identified. These data belong to a study of T cell repertoires in cytomegalovirus infection. Study-wide background: Both CMV infection and a matching HLA type were indicated by public TCR beta signatures. Study-level points and caveats: Cumulative frequency (of public TCR beta family members) identified carriers of CMV plus the relevant HLA.

TCRdb passed the reads through MiXCR, listing each CDR3 protein once. The data show 200,000 or so distinct CDR3 sequences, around 20% seen once. The V and J ends lost 2 bases and 1 base respectively, with 9 bases between them. The CDR3 contains 15 residues. From germline, CDR1 is MNHEY and CDR2 SVGEGT. Input material: PBMCs. The TCR comes from a human donor in good health (CMV status not recorded). Some clones in this sample may be carry-over from other donors' samples. The chain couples TRBV6-2 or TRBV6-3 to TRBJ1-5; D possibly corresponds to TRBD1 (6 bases). In DNA, the CDR3 is TGTGCCAGCAGTTACACAGGGTGGAGCAATCAGCCCCAGCATTTT. Translation: CASSYTGWSNQPQHF.